Following are 23 T cell receptor beta chains from one sample sequenced in a study of T cell clones after liver transplantation. Here immunoSEQ multiplex PCR was the method, and the copy in TCRdb shows in-frame clones only, minus some. The table includes tens of thousands of clones, about 82% detected once. The sequencing here drew on CD4+ T cells from blood, taken approximately 3.5 years after liver transplant. All receptors derive from a human patient who received a liver transplant. The graft donor may be the source of some T cells.

The chain is built from TRBV6-5 and TRBJ1-5; 9 bases agree with TRBD1. The length of the CDR3 is 15 residues. After removal of 5 bases from V and 2 bases from J, the junction contained 4 bases not matched to a gene. Germline lookup yields CDR1 MNHEY and CDR2 SVGAGI. The CDR3 loop is CASSPGQGGNQPQHF. The CDR3 DNA sequence: TGTGCCAGCAGTCCGGGACAGGGAGGCAATCAGCCCCAGCATTTT.

The J gene is TRBJ2-2, the V gene TRBV7-2, with 10 bases lining up with TRBD1. The length of the CDR3 is 14 residues. Germline V gene data show CDR1 as SGHTA and CDR2 as FQGNSA. J gave up 7 bases and V 5 bases, and 4 bases lay outside the gene matches. The CDR3 nucleotides are TGTGCCAGCAGCCCGGGACAGGGGTACGGGGAGCTGTTTTTT. This sequence encodes CASSPGQGYGELFF. The variable domain in full, with the rest retrieved from reference TRBV7-2 and TRBJ2-2, is GAGVSQSPSNKVTEKGKDVELRCDPISGHTALYWYRQSLGQGLEFLIYFQGNSAPDKSGLPSDRFSAERTGGSVSTLTIQRTQQEDSAVYLCASSPGQGYGELFFGEGSRLTVL.

V usage is TRBV30 and J usage is TRBJ2-7; D may be TRBD1 or TRBD2 (6 bases each). The CDR3 has 14 amino acids. CDR1 and CDR2 (germline): GTSNPN, SVGIG (reference sequence). Trimming removed 8 bases from V and 7 bases from J, with 24 bases in between. CDR3 DNA: TGTGCCGGCAGGGGATTTACGGGAGTAGGGGAGCAGTACTTC. Encoded protein: CAGRGFTGVGEQYF.

In DNA form, the CDR3 reads TGTGCCAGCAGTGACTCAGGGGCAGATACGCAGTATTTT. As protein: CASSDSGADTQYF. The rearrangement links TRBV6-4 to TRBJ2-3, with D possibly TRBD1 on 5 matching bases. Germline V gives CDR1 MRHNA, CDR2 SNTAGT. The CDR3 runs to 13 residues. Trimming left V 0 bases short and J 4 bases short, with 5 bases between.

V is TRBV27 and J is TRBJ2-7, with 12 positions matching TRBD1. The germline V gene encodes CDR1 MNHEY and CDR2 SMNVEV (reference sequence). The CDR3 contains 14 residues. Trimming removed 10 bases from V and 0 bases from J; junction bases left unmatched: 4. The CDR3 loop reads CAIRDRGLSYEQYF. The CDR3 region has the DNA TGTGCCATTCGGGACAGGGGGCTCTCCTACGAGCAGTACTTC.

The count of this clone is one. The chain employs TRBV18 and TRBJ1-5; no reliable D call. The germline gives CDR1 KGHSH, CDR2 LQKENI. The V gene lost 2 bases and the J gene lost 0 bases, with 8 bases spanning the gap. This CDR3 has 15 amino acids. As DNA, the CDR3 is TGTGCCAGCTCACCAGCCGGGGTTAGCAATCAGCCCCAGCATTTT. This codes for CASSPAGVSNQPQHF.

The chain employs TRBV5-1 and TRBJ2-1; the match to TRBD2 covers 8 bases. V shed 8 bases and J 2 bases; nucleotides not matched to a gene: 6. This CDR3 region has 14 residues. Germline V gene lookup returns CDR1 SGHRS and CDR2 YFSETQ. Written as DNA, the CDR3 is TGCGCCAGTGCAAGCGGGGGTGCCTACAATGAGCAGTTCTTC. This gives the protein CASASGGAYNEQFF.

The chain carries TRBV6-5 and TRBJ2-2; TRBD1 aligns across 7 bases. J lost 6 bases, V lost 2 bases, and 6 bases had no gene match. Germline-derived CDR1 and CDR2 are MNHEY and SVGAGI. The CDR3 totals 15 residues. The CDR3 bases are TGTGCCAGCAGTTACGTAGGGGGCATGGCCGGGGAGCTGTTTTTT. It encodes CASSYVGGMAGELFF.

This chain joins TRBV11-1 and TRBJ1-1, with a weak D call TRBD1 (5 bases). The CDR3 spans 12 residues. V was pared by 10 bases and J by 1 base, with 10 bases between. Looked up from germline, CDR1 is SGHAT and CDR2 is FQDESV (reference sequence). CDR3 residues: CATRQQNTEAFF. The CDR3 DNA sequence: TGTGCCACCCGACAGCAGAACACTGAAGCTTTCTTT.

This sequence joins TRBV4-1 and TRBJ1-2; 8 nucleotides align to TRBD1. Germline CDR1 reads MGHRA; CDR2 reads YSYEKL. After removal of 1 base from V and 6 bases from J, the junction contained 10 bases not matched to a gene. This CDR3 contains 16 residues. The CDR3: CASSQASDRVGNGYTF. The CDR3 DNA sequence: TGCGCCAGCAGCCAAGCCTCGGACAGGGTTGGAAATGGCTACACCTTC.

V gene TRBV5-8 combines with J gene TRBJ2-7, with TRBD2 identical over 9 bases. The CDR3 loop spans 15 amino acids. Germline V gives CDR1 SGHTS, CDR2 YDEGEE. J lost 6 bases, V lost 0 bases, and 7 bases had no gene match. The CDR3 protein is CASSLGISGGPEQYF. The CDR3 DNA reads TGTGCCAGCAGCTTGGGAATTAGCGGGGGCCCCGAGCAGTACTTC.

V usage is TRBV15 and J usage is TRBJ2-7; either TRBD1 or TRBD2 may supply D (6 bases each). The CDR3 sequence is 15 residues long. The germline V gene has CDR1 LNHNV and CDR2 YYDKDF (reference sequence). V was pared by 6 bases and J by 2 bases, with 17 bases between. Here the CDR3 DNA reads TGTGCCACCAGATTAGGGGGGACACCTACCTACGAGCAGTACTTC. Translated: CATRLGGTPTYEQYF.

This clone has only one observation. This chain links TRBV4-2 with TRBJ1-2, with a weak D call TRBD1 (5 bases). The CDR3 spans 19 residues. CDR1 LGHNA and CDR2 YNFKEQ come from the germline V gene. V lost 0 bases and J 6 bases, leaving 26 bases between the germline ends. The CDR3 DNA sequence: TGTGCCAGCAGCCAAGATCATGCTGACCCAGGGTGGAGGAAGGATGGCTACACCTTC. Translation gives CASSQDHADPGWRKDGYTF.

The rearrangement uses TRBV19 and TRBJ2-7, with D perhaps TRBD1 or TRBD2 (5 bases each). The CDR3 has 17 residues. V lost 2 bases and J 2 bases, leaving 19 bases between the germline ends. Germline loops: CDR1 LNHDA, CDR2 SQIVND (reference sequence). CDR3 bases: TGTGCCAGTAGTATACCCCGTCGGACTGGGGCCGCCTACGAGCAGTACTTC. Its protein is CASSIPRRTGAAYEQYF.

V usage is TRBV18 and J usage is TRBJ1-4; maybe TRBD1 (5 bases). This CDR3 has 15 amino acids. Germline CDR1 and CDR2: KGHSH and LQKENI. The ends were cut back, 0 bases at V and 5 bases at J, with 10 bases in the middle. The CDR3 here is CASSPPSTGNEKLFF. The CDR3 DNA follows: TGTGCCAGCTCACCACCCTCCACAGGAAATGAAAAACTGTTTTTT.

This chain joins TRBV29-1 and TRBJ1-1; a weak D match, TRBD1 (5 bases). Germline-derived CDR1 and CDR2 are SQVTM and ANQGSEA. V was trimmed by 6 bases and J by 1 base, leaving 9 bases between them. The CDR3 spans 12 residues. The CDR3 loop reads CSVTDRNTEAFF. The CDR3 DNA sequence: TGCAGCGTCACCGACAGGAACACTGAAGCTTTCTTT.

The gene calls are TRBV6-5 and TRBJ2-5, with D perhaps TRBD1 or TRBD2 (6 bases each). Germline V gene sequence: CDR1 MNHEY, CDR2 SVGAGI. This CDR3 has 16 residues. Between the trimmed V and J ends, which lost 0 bases and 7 bases, there was a span of 18 bases. CDR3 nucleotides: TGTGCCAGCAGTTACTCCAATGACGGAGGGGGTACGACCCAGTACTTC. It yields the protein CASSYSNDGGGTTQYF.

The chain has TRBV5-5 and TRBJ1-1; D call uncertain. This CDR3 has 13 amino acids. CDR1 SGHKS and CDR2 YYEKEE come from the germline V gene (reference sequence). V was clipped by 1 base and J by 2 bases, with 6 bases between them. The CDR3 spells CASSLYHNTEAFF. The CDR3 nucleotides are TGTGCCAGCAGCTTGTATCACAACACTGAAGCTTTCTTT.

The genes are TRBV6-6 and TRBJ1-4, with a possible D match to TRBD1 (5 bases). The CDR3 spans 15 residues. Trimming removed 4 bases at V and 5 bases at J, with 14 bases between. Germline V gene sequence: CDR1 MNHNY, CDR2 SVGAGI (reference sequence). The CDR3: CASSSQGKANEKLFF. The CDR3, as DNA: TGTGCCAGCAGTTCTCAGGGTAAAGCCAATGAAAAACTGTTTTTT.

This chain uses TRBV27 with TRBJ2-2; TRBD2 agrees at 7 bases. J lost 0 bases, V lost 2 bases, and 6 bases had no gene match. Germline V gene sequence: CDR1 MNHEY, CDR2 SMNVEV (reference sequence). This CDR3 region has 17 residues. The CDR3 DNA is TGTGCCAGCAGTTTAATTTGGAGCGGGGCGAACACCGGGGAGCTGTTTTTT. It is translated as CASSLIWSGANTGELFF.

The chain carries TRBV5-1 and TRBJ1-4, with 7 bases fitting TRBD1. With 0 bases clipped from V and 4 bases from J, the junction kept 9 bases outside the gene matches. The CDR3 runs to 17 residues. CDR1 is SGHRS and CDR2 is YFSETQ in the germline V gene. The CDR3 DNA follows: TGCGCCAGCAGCTTGGCCAGGTTTACAGGGGATAATGAAAAACTGTTTTTT. Amino acid sequence: CASSLARFTGDNEKLFF.

A few counts support this clone. V is TRBV19 and J is TRBJ1-2; no clear D. Between the trimmed V and J ends, which lost 5 bases and 3 bases, there was a span of 7 bases. Germline V gene lookup returns CDR1 LNHDA and CDR2 SQIVND (reference sequence). This CDR3 has 12 residues. CDR3 bases: TGTGCCAGTAGTCAGAGGGACTATGGCTACACCTTC. It yields the protein CASSQRDYGYTF. The full variable domain, completed using reference TRBV19 and TRBJ1-2, is DGGITQSPKYLFRKEGQNVTLSCEQNLNHDAMYWYRQDPGQGLRLIYYSQIVNDFQKGDIAEGYSVSREKKESFPLTVTSAQKNPTAFYLCASSQRDYGYTFGSGTRLTVV.

The J gene is TRBJ1-1, the V gene TRBV4-1; D uncertain. This CDR3 is built from 15 residues. Germline CDR1 and CDR2: MGHRA and YSYEKL. Trimming took 0 bases from V and 4 from J, leaving 12 bases between them. CDR3 DNA sequence: TGCGCCAGCAGCCAAGATTGGAGGGTAGCCACTGAAGCTTTCTTT. It translates to CASSQDWRVATEAFF.